The clone carrying this TCR beta chain has a count of ten or more. The antigen remains undetermined. This sample was included in a study of CD8 T cells in ankylosing spondylitis. Study-level findings and limits: A TCR beta motif of roughly eight highly homologous variants seemed to mark ankylosing spondylitis blood. Past studies reported some motif variants in reactive arthritis synovial fluid and blood.

TCRdb reprocessed the 5' RACE reads via MiXCR and lists one record per CDR3 protein. The data contain fewer than 500,000 distinct CDR3 sequences, about 22% of them singletons. The ends were cut back, 2 bases at V and 0 bases at J, with 13 bases in the middle. Germline V gene lookup returns CDR1 SQVTM and CDR2 ANQGSEA. The CDR3 has 16 amino acids. The V gene is TRBV29-1, the J gene TRBJ1-4; D remains ambiguous. The TCR sequence derives from a male donor with ankylosing spondylitis. Input material: blood, either unsorted or a sorted T cell fraction (not recorded which). Here the CDR3 reads CSVEKASGATNEKLFF. The CDR3 region has the DNA TGCAGCGTTGAAAAGGCAAGCGGGGCAACTAATGAAAAACTGTTTTTT.